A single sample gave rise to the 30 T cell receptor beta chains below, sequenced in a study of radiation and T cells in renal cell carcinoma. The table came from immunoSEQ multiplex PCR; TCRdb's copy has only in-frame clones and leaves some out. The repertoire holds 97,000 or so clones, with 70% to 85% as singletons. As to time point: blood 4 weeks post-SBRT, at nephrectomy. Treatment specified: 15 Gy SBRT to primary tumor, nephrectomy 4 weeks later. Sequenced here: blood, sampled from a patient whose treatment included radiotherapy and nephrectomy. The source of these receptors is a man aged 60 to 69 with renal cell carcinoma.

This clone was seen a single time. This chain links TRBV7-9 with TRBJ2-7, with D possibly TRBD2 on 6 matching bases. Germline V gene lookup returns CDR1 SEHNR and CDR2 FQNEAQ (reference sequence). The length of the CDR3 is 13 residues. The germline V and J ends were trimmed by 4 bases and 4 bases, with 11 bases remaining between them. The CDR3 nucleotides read TGTGCCAGCAGCTCTTCTAGCGTGTACGAGCAGTACTTC. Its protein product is CASSSSSVYEQYF.

The CDR3 loop reads CAWRRGSNQPQHF. The CDR3, as DNA: TGTGCCTGGAGGCGGGGGAGCAATCAGCCCCAGCATTTT. V gene TRBV30 combines with J gene TRBJ1-5; possibly TRBD1 for D (5 bases). Germline CDR1 GTSNPN, CDR2 SVGIG (reference sequence). The CDR3 consists of 13 residues. Trimming removed 3 bases from V and 1 base from J, with 7 bases in between. The whole variable domain, filled in from reference TRBV30 and TRBJ1-5, reads SQTIHQWPATLVQPVGSPLSLECTVEGTSNPNLYWYRQAAGRGLQLLFYSVGIGQISSEVPQNLSASRPQDRQFILSSKKLLLSDSGFYLCAWRRGSNQPQHFGDGTRLSIL.

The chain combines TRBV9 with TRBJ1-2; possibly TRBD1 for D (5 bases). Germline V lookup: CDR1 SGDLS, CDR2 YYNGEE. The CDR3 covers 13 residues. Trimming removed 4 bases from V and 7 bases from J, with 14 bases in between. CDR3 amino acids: CASSFSPGSGYTF. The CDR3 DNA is TGTGCCAGCAGCTTCAGCCCAGGGAGTGGCTACACCTTC.

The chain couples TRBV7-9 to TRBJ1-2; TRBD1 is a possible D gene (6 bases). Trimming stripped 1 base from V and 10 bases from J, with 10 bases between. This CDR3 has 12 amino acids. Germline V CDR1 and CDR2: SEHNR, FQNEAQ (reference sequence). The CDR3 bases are TGTGCCAGCAGCTTAGGACAGGTTTTCTACACCTTC. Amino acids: CASSLGQVFYTF.

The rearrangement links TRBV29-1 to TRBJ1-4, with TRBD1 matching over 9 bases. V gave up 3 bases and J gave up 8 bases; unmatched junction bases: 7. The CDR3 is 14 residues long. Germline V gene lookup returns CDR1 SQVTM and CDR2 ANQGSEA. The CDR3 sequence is CSVDRTGVGEKLFF. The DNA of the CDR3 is TGCAGCGTTGACAGGACAGGGGTAGGAGAAAAACTGTTTTTT. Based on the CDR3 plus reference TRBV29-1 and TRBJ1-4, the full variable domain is SAVISQKPSRDICQRGTSLTIQCQVDSQVTMMFWYRQQPGQSLTLIATANQGSEATYESGFVIDKFPISRPNLTFSTLTVSNMSPEDSSIYLCSVDRTGVGEKLFFGSGTQLSVL.

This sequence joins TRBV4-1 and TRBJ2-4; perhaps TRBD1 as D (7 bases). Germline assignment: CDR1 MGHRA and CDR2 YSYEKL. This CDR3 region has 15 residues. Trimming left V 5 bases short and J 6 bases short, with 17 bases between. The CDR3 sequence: CASSKGQQGGNIQYF. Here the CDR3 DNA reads TGCGCCAGCAGCAAGGGACAGCAGGGGGGAAACATTCAGTACTTC.

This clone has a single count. The DNA of the CDR3 is TGTGCCTGGAGTGAGGCGGGGGGATACAATGAGCAGTTCTTC. Translation: CAWSEAGGYNEQFF. V usage is TRBV30 and J usage is TRBJ2-1; 8 bases are shared with TRBD2. The CDR3 extends over 14 amino acids. V was clipped by 1 base and J by 4 bases; unmatched bases: 3. CDR1 and CDR2 from the germline V gene are GTSNPN and SVGIG (reference sequence).

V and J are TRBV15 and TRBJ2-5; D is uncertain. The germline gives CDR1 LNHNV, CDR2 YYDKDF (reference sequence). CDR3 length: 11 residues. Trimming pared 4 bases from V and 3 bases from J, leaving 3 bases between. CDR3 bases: TGTGCCACCAGCACCGAAGAGACCCAGTACTTC. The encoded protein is CATSTEETQYF.

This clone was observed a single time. CDR3: CSARERTEAFF. CDR3 nucleotides: TGCAGTGCTAGGGAGAGGACTGAAGCTTTCTTT. The rearrangement links TRBV20-1 to TRBJ1-1; D is undetermined. The CDR3 sequence is 11 residues long. V lost 3 bases and J lost 5, with 7 bases in between. Germline V CDR1 and CDR2: DFQATT, SNEGSKA (reference sequence).

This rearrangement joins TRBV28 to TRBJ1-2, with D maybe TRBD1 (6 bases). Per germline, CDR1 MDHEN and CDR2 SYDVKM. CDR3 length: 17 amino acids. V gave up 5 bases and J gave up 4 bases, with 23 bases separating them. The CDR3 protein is CASSTSRGATGSYGYTF. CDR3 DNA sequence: TGTGCCAGCAGTACGAGCCGGGGGGCTACTGGTAGCTATGGCTACACCTTC.

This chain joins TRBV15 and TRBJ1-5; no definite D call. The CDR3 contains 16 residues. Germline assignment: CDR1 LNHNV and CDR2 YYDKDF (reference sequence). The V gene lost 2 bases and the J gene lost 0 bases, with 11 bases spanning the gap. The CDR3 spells CATSRFRYSSNQPQHF. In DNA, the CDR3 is TGTGCCACCAGCAGATTCCGCTACTCTAGCAATCAGCCCCAGCATTTT.

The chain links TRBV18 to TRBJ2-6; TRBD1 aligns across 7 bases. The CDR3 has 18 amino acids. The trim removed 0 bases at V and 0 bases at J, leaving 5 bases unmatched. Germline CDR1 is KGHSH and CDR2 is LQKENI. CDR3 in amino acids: CASSPPPRGYSGANVLTF. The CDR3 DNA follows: TGTGCCAGCTCACCACCGCCCAGGGGGTACTCTGGGGCCAACGTCCTGACTTTC.

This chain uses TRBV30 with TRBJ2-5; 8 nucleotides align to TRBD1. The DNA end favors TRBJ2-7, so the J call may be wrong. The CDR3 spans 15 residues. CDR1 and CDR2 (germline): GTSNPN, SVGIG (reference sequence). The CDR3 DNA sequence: TGTGCCTGGACACCGGGACAGGCAACTAACTACGAGCAGTACTTC. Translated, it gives CAWTPGQATNYEQYF.

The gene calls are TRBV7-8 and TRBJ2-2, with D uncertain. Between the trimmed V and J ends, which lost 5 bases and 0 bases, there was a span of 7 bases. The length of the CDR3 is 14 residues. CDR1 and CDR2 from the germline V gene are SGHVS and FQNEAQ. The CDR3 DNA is TGTGCCAGCAGCCGTGTGTCGAACACCGGGGAGCTGTTTTTT. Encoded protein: CASSRVSNTGELFF. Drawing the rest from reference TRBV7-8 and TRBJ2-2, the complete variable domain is GAGVSQSPRYKVAKRGQDVALRCDPISGHVSLFWYQQALGQGPEFLTYFQNEAQLDKSGLPSDRFFAERPEGSVSTLKIQRTQQEDSAVYLCASSRVSNTGELFFGEGSRLTVL.

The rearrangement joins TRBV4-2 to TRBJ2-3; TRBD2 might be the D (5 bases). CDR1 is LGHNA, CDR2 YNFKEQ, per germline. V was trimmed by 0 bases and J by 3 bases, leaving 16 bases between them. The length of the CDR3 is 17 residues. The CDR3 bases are TGTGCCAGCAGCCAAGAGGGCCTAGCCGTCGATACAGATACGCAGTATTTT. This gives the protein CASSQEGLAVDTDTQYF.

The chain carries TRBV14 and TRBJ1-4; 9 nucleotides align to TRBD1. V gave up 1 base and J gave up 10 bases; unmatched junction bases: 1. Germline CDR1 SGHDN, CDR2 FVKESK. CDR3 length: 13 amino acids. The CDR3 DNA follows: TGTGCCAGCAGCCAAGGACAGGGGGGAAAACTGTTTTTT. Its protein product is CASSQGQGGKLFF.

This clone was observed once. CDR3 nucleotide sequence: TGTGCCAGCAGCTTGTTCGGTCGCAGGGGATCCAATCAGCCCCAGCATTTT. It specifies CASSLFGRRGSNQPQHF. The gene calls are TRBV5-5 and TRBJ1-5; D perhaps matches TRBD1 (6 bases). The V end was cut by 1 base, the J end by 3 bases, with 17 bases between. The CDR3 loop spans 17 amino acids. CDR1 is SGHKS, CDR2 YYEKEE, per germline (reference sequence).

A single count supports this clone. CDR3 protein: CASSVAPAGHTDTQYF. The CDR3 DNA is TGTGCCAGCAGCGTAGCTCCAGCGGGGCACACAGATACGCAGTATTTT. V and J are TRBV9 and TRBJ2-3; TRBD2 matches 7 bases. Germline V lookup: CDR1 SGDLS, CDR2 YYNGEE. The CDR3 loop spans 16 amino acids. Trimming took 0 bases from V and 2 from J; bases not matched to a gene: 6.

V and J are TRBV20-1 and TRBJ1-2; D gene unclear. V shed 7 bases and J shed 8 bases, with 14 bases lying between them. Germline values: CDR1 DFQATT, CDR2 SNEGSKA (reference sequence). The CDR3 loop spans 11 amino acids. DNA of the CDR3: TGCAGTGTGGAGCAGGACGGGGGCTACACCTTC. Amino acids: CSVEQDGGYTF.

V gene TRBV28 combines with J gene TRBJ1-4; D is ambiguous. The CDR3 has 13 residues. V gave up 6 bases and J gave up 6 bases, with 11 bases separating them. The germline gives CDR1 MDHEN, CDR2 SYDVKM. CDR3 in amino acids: CASRSDPHEKLFF. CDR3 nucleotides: TGTGCCAGCAGGAGCGACCCCCATGAAAAACTGTTTTTT.

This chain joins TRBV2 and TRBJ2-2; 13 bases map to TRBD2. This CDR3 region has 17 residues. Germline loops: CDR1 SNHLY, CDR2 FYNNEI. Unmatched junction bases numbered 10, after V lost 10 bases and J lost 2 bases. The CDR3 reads CAIGEGLAGTNTGELFF. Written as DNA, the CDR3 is TGTGCCATAGGGGAGGGACTAGCGGGGACCAACACCGGGGAGCTGTTTTTT.

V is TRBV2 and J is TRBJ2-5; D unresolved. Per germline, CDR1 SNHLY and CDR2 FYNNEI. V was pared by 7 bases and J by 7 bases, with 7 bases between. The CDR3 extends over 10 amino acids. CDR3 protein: CASKVGTQYF. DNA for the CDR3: TGTGCCAGCAAGGTGGGGACCCAGTACTTC.

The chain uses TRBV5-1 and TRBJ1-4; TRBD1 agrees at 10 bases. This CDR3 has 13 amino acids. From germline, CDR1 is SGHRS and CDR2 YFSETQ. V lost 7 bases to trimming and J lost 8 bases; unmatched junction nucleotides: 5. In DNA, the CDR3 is TGCGCCAGCGGAGGGGGACAGGGGGAAAAACTGTTTTTT. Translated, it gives CASGGGQGEKLFF.

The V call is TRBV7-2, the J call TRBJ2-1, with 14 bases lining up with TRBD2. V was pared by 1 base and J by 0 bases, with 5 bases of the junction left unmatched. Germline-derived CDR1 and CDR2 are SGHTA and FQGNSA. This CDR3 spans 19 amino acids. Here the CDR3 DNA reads TGTGCCAGCAGCTTAGACGGGACTAGCGGGAGCAGCTCCTACAATGAGCAGTTCTTC. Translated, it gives CASSLDGTSGSSSYNEQFF.

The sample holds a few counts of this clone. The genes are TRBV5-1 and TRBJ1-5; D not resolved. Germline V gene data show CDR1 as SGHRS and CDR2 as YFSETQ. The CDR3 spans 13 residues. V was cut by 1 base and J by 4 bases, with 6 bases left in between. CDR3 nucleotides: TGCGCCAGCAGCTTGTCCTGGAATCAGCCCCAGCATTTT. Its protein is CASSLSWNQPQHF.

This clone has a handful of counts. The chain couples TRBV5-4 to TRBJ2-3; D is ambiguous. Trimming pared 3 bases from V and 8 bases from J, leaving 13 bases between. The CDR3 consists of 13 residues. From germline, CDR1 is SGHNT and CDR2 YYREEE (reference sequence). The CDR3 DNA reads TGTGCCAGCAGCTCTCCAGGTGTCGGTACGCAGTATTTT. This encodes CASSSPGVGTQYF.

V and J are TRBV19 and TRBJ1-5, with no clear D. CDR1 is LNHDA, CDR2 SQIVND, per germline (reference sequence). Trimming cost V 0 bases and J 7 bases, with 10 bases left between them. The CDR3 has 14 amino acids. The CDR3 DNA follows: TGTGCCAGTAGTATAGATCTGGGCGGACAGCCCCAGCATTTT. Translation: CASSIDLGGQPQHF.

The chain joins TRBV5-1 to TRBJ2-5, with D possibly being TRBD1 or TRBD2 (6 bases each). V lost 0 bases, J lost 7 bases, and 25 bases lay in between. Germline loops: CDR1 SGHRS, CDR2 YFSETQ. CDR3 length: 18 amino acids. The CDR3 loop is CASSLAPGEGLLGGTQYF. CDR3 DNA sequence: TGCGCCAGCAGCTTGGCGCCAGGGGAAGGCCTACTCGGGGGGACCCAGTACTTC.

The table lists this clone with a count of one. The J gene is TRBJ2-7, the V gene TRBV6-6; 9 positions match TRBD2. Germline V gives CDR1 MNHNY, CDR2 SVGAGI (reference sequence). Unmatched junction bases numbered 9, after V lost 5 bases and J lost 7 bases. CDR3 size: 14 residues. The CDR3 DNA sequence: TGTGCCAGCAGTACTAGAGCGGGAGGATGGGAGCAGTACTTC. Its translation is CASSTRAGGWEQYF.

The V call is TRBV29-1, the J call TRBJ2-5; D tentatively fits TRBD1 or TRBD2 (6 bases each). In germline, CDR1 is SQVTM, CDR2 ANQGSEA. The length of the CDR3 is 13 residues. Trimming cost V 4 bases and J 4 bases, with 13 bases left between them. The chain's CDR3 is CSVAWGAGETQYF. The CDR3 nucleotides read TGCAGCGTTGCATGGGGGGCGGGAGAGACCCAGTACTTC.